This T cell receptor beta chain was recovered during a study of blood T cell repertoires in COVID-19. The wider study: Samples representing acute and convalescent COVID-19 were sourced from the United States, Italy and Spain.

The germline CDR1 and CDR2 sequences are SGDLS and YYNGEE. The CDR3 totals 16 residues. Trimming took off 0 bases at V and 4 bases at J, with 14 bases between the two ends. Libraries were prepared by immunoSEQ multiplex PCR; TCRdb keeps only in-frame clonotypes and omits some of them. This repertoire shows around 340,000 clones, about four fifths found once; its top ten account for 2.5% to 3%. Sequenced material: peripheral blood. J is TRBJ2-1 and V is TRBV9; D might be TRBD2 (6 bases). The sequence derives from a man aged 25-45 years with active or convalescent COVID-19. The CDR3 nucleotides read TGTGCCAGCAGCGTAGGGAGTAGCGGAATTTACAATGAGCAGTTCTTC. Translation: CASSVGSSGIYNEQFF.